Listed below are T cell receptor beta chains from one sample, sequenced in a study of OX40 agonist ivuxolimab in advanced cancers. Profiling relied on immunoSEQ multiplex PCR, and the TCRdb table lists in-frame clones only, not all of them. The table lists approximately 76,000 clones, 70% to 90% of them singletons. Sequenced material: CD4+ or CD8+ T cells sorted from blood, taken in a trial of the OX40 agonist ivuxolimab. Receptors originate from an adult with an advanced solid tumor such as melanoma, head and neck, liver or kidney cancer. Each CDR3 is given with its conserved first and last residue. The D gene is left open where the match is weak. Clone size is not always given. Where it is, it says once, few, many or a class for expanded clones.

d_gene,j_gene,abundance,v_gene,CDR3nt,CDR3aa
-,TRBJ1-1,-,TRBV27,TGTGCCAGTCACAGGGATCAGGACACTGAAGCTTTCTTT,CASHRDQDTEAFF
-,TRBJ2-3,-,TRBV11-1,TGTGCCAGCAGCTTAACGGAAACAGGATTCACAGATACGCAGTATTTT,CASSLTETGFTDTQYF
-,TRBJ2-7,-,TRBV9,TGTGCCAGCAGCGTAGCTAAGGGGCCGGGGTCCTACGAGCAGTACTTC,CASSVAKGPGSYEQYF
TRBD2,TRBJ2-5,-,TRBV12-5,TGTGCTAGTGGTTTATTAGCGGGAGGAGAAGAGACCCAGTACTTC,CASGLLAGGEETQYF
TRBD2,TRBJ2-3,-,TRBV12-5,TGTGCTAGTGGTTTGGTAACTAGCGGGAGAGTCGCAGATACGCAGTATTTT,CASGLVTSGRVADTQYF
TRBD1,TRBJ2-5,-,TRBV10-1,TGCGCCAGCAGTGAAATCCGGACAGGGGGCGCGTTAATGTACTTC,CASSEIRTGGALMYF
TRBD1,TRBJ1-1,-,TRBV7-2,TGTGCCACCCGGACAGGCAGAAACACTGAAGCTTTCTTT,CATRTGRNTEAFF
-,TRBJ2-1,few,TRBV11-2,TGTGCCAGCAGCTTAGTTCGACTGCCGCGCGAGCAGTTCTTC,CASSLVRLPREQFF
-,TRBJ2-3,-,TRBV12-5,TGTGCTAGTGGTTTGGTAGGTCGGGGACTAAGAATCAAGGGGGACTTGGCGGATACGCAGTATTTT,CASGLVGRGLRIKGDLADTQYF
TRBD2,TRBJ2-7,-,TRBV6-5,TGTGCCAGCAGTTTAACAGGCGGGAGCTGGCACGAGCAGTACTTC,CASSLTGGSWHEQYF
-,TRBJ1-1,few,TRBV7-9,TGTGCCAGCAGCTTAGAAGGCCGAGGGACTGAAGCTTTCTTT,CASSLEGRGTEAFF
-,TRBJ2-1,-,TRBV18,TGTGCCAGCTCACCCGATAGGGAGCAGTTCTTC,CASSPDREQFF
TRBD2,TRBJ2-7,-,TRBV7-2,TGTGCCAGCAGCTTGACTAGCGGGAGGTCCCCTTCCTACGAGCAGTACTTC,CASSLTSGRSPSYEQYF
-,TRBJ2-3,-,TRBV7-3,TGTGCCAGCAGCTTCGGGGGAAACACAGATACGCAGTATTTT,CASSFGGNTDTQYF
-,TRBJ2-7,-,TRBV11-2,TGTGCCAGCAGCTTTAGATCGGACTCTACCTACGAGCAGTACTTC,CASSFRSDSTYEQYF
TRBD1,TRBJ2-7,-,TRBV7-9,TGTGCCTCACACCGGACAGGGGTTCCCTACGAGCAGTACTTC,CASHRTGVPYEQYF
-,TRBJ1-2,-,TRBV5-6,TGTGCCAGCAGCTTGGGGCAGGGTGGAGGTGGCTACACCTTC,CASSLGQGGGGYTF
-,TRBJ1-4,-,TRBV9,TGTGCCAGCAGCGTAGACTCACAGGGTCTTAATGAAAAACTGTTTTTT,CASSVDSQGLNEKLFF
TRBD1,TRBJ2-3,-,TRBV18,TGTGCCAGCTCAGCTAAGGGGGCGTCAGGCACAGATACGCAGTATTTT,CASSAKGASGTDTQYF
TRBD2,TRBJ2-1,-,TRBV2,TGTGCCAGCAGTCCCAGACTAGCGGCCGGGGATGAGCAGTTCTTC,CASSPRLAAGDEQFF
TRBD1,TRBJ1-5,-,TRBV5-1,TGCGCCAGCAGCTTGACAGGGGACCTAAATCAGCCCCAGCATTTT,CASSLTGDLNQPQHF